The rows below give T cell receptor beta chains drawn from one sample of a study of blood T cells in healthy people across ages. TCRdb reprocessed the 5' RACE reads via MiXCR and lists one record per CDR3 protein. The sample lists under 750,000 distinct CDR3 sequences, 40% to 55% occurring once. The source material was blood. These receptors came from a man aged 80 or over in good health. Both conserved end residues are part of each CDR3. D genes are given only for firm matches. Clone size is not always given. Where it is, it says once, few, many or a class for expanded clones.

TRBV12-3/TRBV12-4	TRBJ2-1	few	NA	TGTGCCAGCAGTTTGACTAGTGAGGGGTACAATGAGCAGTTCTTC	CASSLTSEGYNEQFF
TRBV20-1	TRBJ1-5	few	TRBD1	TGCAGTGCAAAAGACTTTTTAGGGGACAGGGGGCTGGTGAGAAATCAGCCCCAGCATTTT	CSAKDFLGDRGLVRNQPQHF
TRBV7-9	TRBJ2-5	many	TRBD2	TGTGCCAGCAGCCCCGGGGCTAGCGGGACGTACGAGACCCAGTACTTC	CASSPGASGTYETQYF
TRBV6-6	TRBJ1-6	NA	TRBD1	TGTGCCAGCAGGTCTTCGGGGACAGATTCACCCCTCCACTTT	CASRSSGTDSPLHF
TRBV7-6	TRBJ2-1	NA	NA	TGTGCCAGCAGCTTAGCGTCGAACGATGATCAGTTCTTC	CASSLASNDDQFF
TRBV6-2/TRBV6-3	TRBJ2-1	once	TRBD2	TGTACCAGCAGTTTCCGCACGCACCCGGGACTAGCGGAGAAGAATGAGCAGTTCTTC	CTSSFRTHPGLAEKNEQFF
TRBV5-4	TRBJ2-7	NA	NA	TGTGCCAGCAGCCCGACGGGGCACGAGCAGTACTTC	CASSPTGHEQYF
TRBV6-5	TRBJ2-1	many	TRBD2	TGTGCCAGCAGAAGCGGGGTCTCCTACAATGAGCAGTTCTTC	CASRSGVSYNEQFF
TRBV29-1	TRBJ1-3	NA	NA	TGCAGCGTTGGTAGGGGTGCTGGAAACACCATATATTTT	CSVGRGAGNTIYF
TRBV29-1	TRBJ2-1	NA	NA	TGCAGCGGGACCACTAGCTTGGATGAGCAGTTCTTC	CSGTTSLDEQFF
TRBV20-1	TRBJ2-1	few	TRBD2	TGCAGTGCTAGAGATGCGGGGGGTCTCGGTGAGCAGTTCTTC	CSARDAGGLGEQFF
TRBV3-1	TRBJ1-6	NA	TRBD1	TGTGCCAGCAGCCGCCGGGGACAGATTAATTCACCCCTCCACTTT	CASSRRGQINSPLHF
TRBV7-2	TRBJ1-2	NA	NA	TGTGCCAGCGAGGGGGTGGGTCGGAGTATTAACTATGGCTACACCTTC	CASEGVGRSINYGYTF